This T cell receptor (beta chain) was profiled in a study of OX40 agonist ivuxolimab in advanced cancers. Study details: Patients treated during dose escalation were battling hepatocellular carcinoma, melanoma, renal cell or head and neck cancer.

Autoimmune disease history or systemic immunosuppression excluded patients. Libraries were prepared by immunoSEQ multiplex PCR; TCRdb keeps only in-frame clonotypes and omits some of them. The repertoire has approximately 99,000 clones, about 90% of them found once; the top ten carry approximately 5.7%. Overall study results and limits: There were also nonresponders showing low normalized T-cell clonal expansion. Fewer expanded clones were found on average in CD4+ than in CD8+ T cells.

Note on this clone: What it recognizes is unknown.

The input for sequencing was CD4+ or CD8+ T cells sorted from blood, taken in a trial of the OX40 agonist ivuxolimab. This clonotype originated in an adult with an advanced solid tumor such as melanoma, head and neck, liver or kidney cancer.

CDR3 sequence reads: CAWRGTGAQHF. The CDR3 region has the DNA TGTGCCTGGAGGGGGACAGGGGCCCAGCATTTT. The V gene is TRBV30, the J gene TRBJ1-5, with 10 bases matching TRBD1. CDR1 and CDR2 from the germline V gene are GTSNPN and SVGIG (reference sequence). V lost 3 bases and J lost 11; bases outside the gene matches: 1. The CDR3 covers 11 residues.